What follows is one T cell receptor (beta chain) and its context. The data originate from a study of blood T cell repertoires in COVID-19. Study-wide context: Acute and convalescent COVID-19 samples came from the United States, Italy and Spain.

In the original processing: Reference gene primer amplification yielded estimated nucleated cell counts. Generated by immunoSEQ multiplex PCR, the TCRdb table keeps only in-frame clones and is missing some. V, J and clone size are taken as reported in that table, and D and trimming were inferred from the DNA itself. The sample has a few hundred thousand clones, roughly nine tenths seen once; the top ten hold roughly 1%. Those enrolled, adults aged roughly 18 to 90 years, came from under 25 US areas. The CDR3 spans 14 residues. Germline V gene sequence: CDR1 LGHNA, CDR2 YSLEER. V shed 4 bases and J 8 bases; nucleotides not matched to a gene: 10.

The chain uses TRBV4-3 and TRBJ1-1, with 7 positions matching TRBD1. The clonotype was recovered from a young man who had recovered from COVID-19. Sequencing input: PBMCs or T cells enriched from blood (not recorded which). This chain's CDR3 is CASSPTGRQEEAFF. The CDR3, as DNA: TGCGCCAGCAGCCCGACAGGGAGGCAGGAGGAAGCTTTCTTT.